One T cell receptor beta chain is described in this entry. Its antigen is currently unknown. This sample stems from a study of shared clonotypes between healthy human individuals. Donation came from healthy HIV-negative adults that had no recent acute infections or vaccinations. The V gene lost 3 bases and the J gene lost 3 bases, with 20 bases spanning the gap. Germline lookup yields CDR1 SNHLY and CDR2 FYNNEI. The CDR3 is made up of 17 amino acids. Across several immunoSEQ plates, the genomic DNA of each subset was split evenly. Sequenced by immunoSEQ multiplex PCR; TCRdb stores in-frame clones only, minus some. The table includes nearly 750,000 clones, roughly two thirds detected once. Broader study findings: Only a few donors were included, so the genetic and exposure-history diversity represented was limited. The study sampled only blood, and tissue repertoires likely differ.

V is TRBV2 and J is TRBJ1-2; TRBD1 might be the D (6 bases). This clonotype was obtained from a woman aged 25 to 39 in good health. The sequencing sample was made of memory CD4+ T cells sorted from blood. The subset was: CD45RA-negative fraction. CDR3 residues: CASSDPSAGEFDYGYTF. The CDR3 DNA follows: TGTGCCAGCAGTGACCCTTCCGCAGGGGAGTTCGACTATGGCTACACCTTC.